The source of this T cell receptor (beta chain) is a study of blood T cell repertoires in COVID-19. Across the whole study: Samples came from the United States, Italy and Spain, spanning acute and convalescent COVID-19. Sources were T cells, B-cell-depleted T cells, or PBMCs; the material itself was cDNA or gDNA.

The authors' processing: The assay estimated nucleated cells by amplifying reference gene primers. Sequenced by immunoSEQ multiplex PCR; TCRdb stores in-frame clones only, minus some. V and J calls and clone size come straight from that table; D and trimming were deduced from the DNA. Of under 200,000 clones in the sample, around 83% were seen once. The TCR originated in a woman older than 75 in a cohort sampled during active or convalescent COVID-19. Sequencing was performed on peripheral blood.

The CDR3 is CASSPWTGVDSPLHF. The DNA of the CDR3 is TGTGCCAGCAGCCCGTGGACAGGGGTTGATTCACCCCTCCACTTT. The chain uses TRBV7-9 and TRBJ1-6; 9 nucleotides line up with TRBD1. This CDR3 has 15 amino acids. The germline CDR1 and CDR2 sequences are SEHNR and FQNEAQ (reference sequence). V shed 5 bases and J 8 bases; nucleotides not matched to a gene: 7. The full variable domain, in which reference TRBV7-9 and TRBJ1-6 provide the parts outside the CDR3, is DTGVSQNPRHKITKRGQNVTFRCDPISEHNRLYWYRQTLGQGPEFLTYFQNEAQLEKSRLLSDRFSAERPKGSFSTLEIQRTEQGDSAMYLCASSPWTGVDSPLHFGNGTRLTVT.